One sample yielded the 5 T cell receptor beta chains listed below, sequenced in a study of radiotherapy plus CTLA-4 blockade in lung cancer. Sequencing used immunoSEQ multiplex PCR; TCRdb keeps in-frame clones, though not all of them. Here the sample spans 130,000 or so clones, just under 90% being singletons. Sequencing used peripheral blood, obtained from a patient treated with radiotherapy plus ipilimumab. The origin of the receptors is a human donor with non-small cell lung cancer that progressed on radiotherapy plus ipilimumab.

The genes are TRBV16 and TRBJ1-3; D ambiguous. Per germline, CDR1 KGHSY and CDR2 FQNENV. The ends were cut back, 2 bases at V and 4 bases at J, with 6 bases in the middle. The CDR3 runs to 13 residues. The CDR3 loop is CASSQGPGNTIYF. DNA of the CDR3: TGTGCCAGCAGCCAAGGACCGGGAAACACCATATATTTT.

J is TRBJ2-7 and V is TRBV6-5; D gene ambiguous. V lost 0 bases, J lost 6 bases, and 9 bases lay in between. The CDR3 length is 13 residues. Germline CDR1 reads MNHEY; CDR2 reads SVGAGI. The CDR3 protein is CASSYSSVSEQYF. In nucleotides, the CDR3 is TGTGCCAGCAGTTACTCGAGTGTGAGCGAGCAGTACTTC.

The chain links TRBV25-1 to TRBJ1-4, with D perhaps TRBD1 (6 bases). This CDR3 is built from 15 residues. With 2 bases removed from V and 4 bases from J, the gap between germline ends came to 11 bases. Germline CDR1 reads MGHDK; CDR2 reads SYGVNS. The CDR3 protein is CASSELGAGNEKLFF. Here the CDR3 DNA reads TGTGCCAGCAGTGAACTGGGGGCAGGTAATGAAAAACTGTTTTTT.

The CDR3 DNA sequence: TGTGCCAGCAGCGTAGGTTTAGGGTCTGGGGCCAACGTCCTGACTTTC. It is translated as CASSVGLGSGANVLTF. The gene calls are TRBV9 and TRBJ2-6; D is unresolved. The CDR3 is made up of 16 amino acids. The germline V gene encodes CDR1 SGDLS and CDR2 YYNGEE. Trimming shortened V by 0 bases and J by 1 base, and 8 bases separated the two germline ends.

This chain uses TRBV7-9 with TRBJ1-4; D remains unclear. The length of the CDR3 is 12 residues. The germline CDR1 and CDR2 sequences are SEHNR and FQNEAQ (reference sequence). Trimming stripped 3 bases from V and 7 bases from J, with 6 bases between. CDR3 nucleotides: TGTGCCAGCAGCTTTTCACCTGAAAAACTGTTTTTT. Amino acids: CASSFSPEKLFF.